These 32 T cell receptor beta chains share one sample of origin, sequenced in a study of OX40 agonist ivuxolimab in advanced cancers. TCRdb's table, derived via immunoSEQ multiplex PCR, lists solely in-frame clones and lacks some. The sample contains some 82,000 clones, over 75% of which appear only once. The sequencing used CD4+ or CD8+ T cells sorted from blood, collected in a trial of the OX40 agonist ivuxolimab. The receptors stem from an adult with an advanced solid tumor such as melanoma, head and neck, liver or kidney cancer.

The chain uses TRBV27 and TRBJ1-2; TRBD1 is a possible D gene (6 bases). This CDR3 comprises 15 residues. The germline gives CDR1 MNHEY, CDR2 SMNVEV (reference sequence). Trimming removed 9 bases from V and 7 bases from J, with 24 bases in between. This chain's CDR3 is CARSETDRMKPGYTF. CDR3 nucleotide sequence: TGTGCCAGGTCCGAAACGGACAGAATGAAACCTGGCTACACCTTC.

This clone showed up just once. The chain recombines TRBV7-2 with TRBJ2-1, with 7 bases matching TRBD1. There are 15 residues in the CDR3. V gave up 1 base and J gave up 7 bases; unmatched junction bases: 7. Germline V gene lookup returns CDR1 SGHTA and CDR2 FQGNSA. The CDR3 coding sequence is TGTGCCAGCAGCTTAGAAGGGACAGTCGGGAATGAGCAGTTCTTC. Residues: CASSLEGTVGNEQFF.

The gene calls are TRBV2 and TRBJ2-5, with D perhaps assigned TRBD1 or TRBD2 (5 bases each). The CDR3 is 14 residues long. Between the trimmed V and J ends, which lost 5 bases and 4 bases, there was a span of 14 bases. Germline CDR1 is SNHLY and CDR2 is FYNNEI. CDR3 bases: TGTGCCAGCAGTTCCGGGGCTGGAGGAGAGACCCAGTACTTC. Amino acids: CASSSGAGGETQYF.

The chain uses TRBV6-5 and TRBJ2-1; 7 bases are shared with TRBD2. The V gene's germline CDR1 is MNHEY and CDR2 SVGAGI. The CDR3 extends over 15 amino acids. V was pared by 6 bases and J by 5 bases, with 10 bases of the junction left unmatched. The CDR3 nucleotides are TGTGCCAGCAGGAGTTGGGGAGGGAGGCACAATGAGCAGTTCTTC. Translating it yields CASRSWGGRHNEQFF.

V is TRBV10-3 and J is TRBJ2-1, with 8 bases identical to TRBD2. The germline V gene encodes CDR1 ENHRY and CDR2 SYGVKD. The ends lost 6 bases at V and 7 bases at J; junction bases unmatched: 5. The CDR3 is made up of 13 amino acids. CDR3 in DNA: TGTGCCATCAGCCCGGGACTAGTGAATGAGCAGTTCTTC. Translated, it gives CAISPGLVNEQFF.

The chain joins TRBV15 to TRBJ2-1; D is undetermined. The V and J ends lost 0 bases and 1 base respectively, with 7 bases between them. CDR1 is LNHNV and CDR2 is YYDKDF in the germline V gene (reference sequence). This CDR3 comprises 15 residues. The CDR3: CATSRESSSYNEQFF. CDR3 DNA sequence: TGTGCCACCAGCAGAGAGAGCAGTTCCTACAATGAGCAGTTCTTC. Full variable domain (rest looked up from reference TRBV15 and TRBJ2-1): DAMVIQNPRYQVTQFGKPVTLSCSQTLNHNVMYWYQQKSSQAPKLLFHYYDKDFNNEADTPDNFQSRRPNTSFCFLDIRSPGLGDTAMYLCATSRESSSYNEQFFGPGTRLTVL.

This clone is a singleton in its sample. The chain has TRBV7-3 and TRBJ2-2, with 10 bases matching TRBD1. From germline, CDR1 is SGHTA and CDR2 FQGTGA. This CDR3 region has 15 residues. J was trimmed by 3 bases and V by 5 bases; bases with no gene match: 3. This chain's CDR3 is CASSPGQGDTGELFF. CDR3 nucleotide sequence: TGTGCCAGCAGCCCAGGACAGGGGGACACCGGGGAGCTGTTTTTT.

This clone was observed once. V gene TRBV18 combines with J gene TRBJ2-5; D possibly corresponds to TRBD1 (5 bases). The germline V gene encodes CDR1 KGHSH and CDR2 LQKENI. V lost 2 bases to trimming and J lost 7 bases, with 11 bases between them. CDR3 length: 13 amino acids. The CDR3 loop reads CASSPDNTGTQYF. CDR3 in DNA: TGTGCCAGCTCACCAGACAACACAGGGACCCAGTACTTC. The variable domain in full, with the rest retrieved from reference TRBV18 and TRBJ2-5, is NAGVMQNPRHLVRRRGQEARLRCSPMKGHSHVYWYRQLPEEGLKFMVYLQKENIIDESGMPKERFSAEFPKEGPSILRIQQVVRGDSAAYFCASSPDNTGTQYFGPGTRLLVL.

The chain combines TRBV7-2 with TRBJ2-5; D is possibly TRBD2 (6 bases). Germline CDR1 SGHTA, CDR2 FQGNSA. Trimming shortened V by 4 bases and J by 4 bases, and 19 bases separated the two germline ends. This CDR3 has 16 residues. This chain's CDR3 is CASSSSAMGGGETQYF. In DNA, the CDR3 is TGTGCCAGCAGCTCCTCAGCAATGGGAGGCGGAGAGACCCAGTACTTC.

This clone was found a few times. The chain is built from TRBV4-3 and TRBJ1-5, with D perhaps matching TRBD1 (5 bases). The CDR3 is made up of 15 amino acids. The germline V gene has CDR1 LGHNA and CDR2 YSLEER. Trimming took 0 bases from V and 7 from J, leaving 13 bases between them. The CDR3 DNA reads TGCGCCAGCAGCCAAGAAAGGCAGGGCGAACAGCCCCAGCATTTT. Translated, it gives CASSQERQGEQPQHF.

The rearrangement uses TRBV7-2 and TRBJ2-1; 10 nucleotides agree with TRBD1. The CDR3 extends over 15 amino acids. After removal of 4 bases from V and 4 bases from J, the junction contained 4 bases not matched to a gene. Germline CDR1 is SGHTA and CDR2 is FQGNSA. The chain's CDR3 is CASSSGQGGYNEQFF. Written as DNA, the CDR3 is TGTGCCAGCAGCTCAGGACAGGGGGGTTACAATGAGCAGTTCTTC.

In this sample, this clone turned up once. The chain is built from TRBV28 and TRBJ2-3; 9 bases fit TRBD1. CDR1 and CDR2 from the germline V gene are MDHEN and SYDVKM. The ends lost 4 bases at V and 2 bases at J; junction bases unmatched: 7. The CDR3 has 16 residues. The CDR3 nucleotides read TGTGCCAGCAGTTCCTCCGGGACAGGGAACACAGATACGCAGTATTTT. Translated, it gives CASSSSGTGNTDTQYF.

Details on this clone: This sample includes further DNA sequences coding for the same CDR3. The V and J genes are TRBV29-1 and TRBJ1-1; D gene unclear. The CDR3 extends over 11 amino acids. Per germline, CDR1 SQVTM and CDR2 ANQGSEA. V dropped 4 bases and J dropped 4 bases, with 7 bases sitting between them. The CDR3 nucleotides are TGCAGCGTTGGGACCACCACTGAAGCTTTCTTT. Protein sequence: CSVGTTTEAFF. The full variable domain, in which reference TRBV29-1 and TRBJ1-1 provide the parts outside the CDR3, is SAVISQKPSRDICQRGTSLTIQCQVDSQVTMMFWYRQQPGQSLTLIATANQGSEATYESGFVIDKFPISRPNLTFSTLTVSNMSPEDSSIYLCSVGTTTEAFFGQGTRLTVV.

In this sample, this clone turned up a few times. V and J are TRBV7-9 and TRBJ1-1, with 7 bases lining up with TRBD1. Trimming at V came to 5 bases and at J to 2 bases, leaving 5 bases not matched to a gene. CDR1 is SEHNR, CDR2 FQNEAQ, per germline (reference sequence). The CDR3 is made up of 14 amino acids. The DNA of the CDR3 is TGTGCCAGCAGCACACAGGGGACCAACACTGAAGCTTTCTTT. This encodes CASSTQGTNTEAFF.

This rearrangement joins TRBV28 to TRBJ1-1; D unclear. Trimming pared 6 bases from V and 1 base from J, leaving 9 bases between. The CDR3 contains 13 residues. Germline CDR1 MDHEN, CDR2 SYDVKM. In nucleotides, the CDR3 is TGTGCCAGCAGCCAGCATCGGAACACTGAAGCTTTCTTT. Its translation: CASSQHRNTEAFF.

V and J are TRBV7-6 and TRBJ1-3; no firm D call. There are 16 residues in the CDR3. Per germline, CDR1 SGHVS and CDR2 FNYEAQ. The germline V and J ends were trimmed by 1 base and 0 bases, with 10 bases remaining between them. This chain's CDR3 is CASSLGQSSSGNTIYF. CDR3 coding DNA: TGTGCCAGCAGCTTAGGCCAGTCGAGCTCTGGAAACACCATATATTTT.

Written as DNA, the CDR3 is TGTGCCAGTAGTACCCTGGGGACAGGCGTGGGGCAGCCCCAGCATTTT. It is translated as CASSTLGTGVGQPQHF. The J gene is TRBJ1-5, the V gene TRBV19; TRBD1 matches at 8 bases. V lost 4 bases, J lost 7 bases, and 12 bases stayed unmatched. CDR1 and CDR2 from the germline V gene are LNHDA and SQIVND (reference sequence). The CDR3 extends over 16 amino acids.

The gene calls are TRBV19 and TRBJ2-7, with 7 bases aligning to TRBD2. V was clipped by 3 bases and J by 12 bases; unmatched bases: 14. The CDR3 spans 14 residues. Per the germline V gene, CDR1 is LNHDA and CDR2 is SQIVND (reference sequence). The CDR3 reads CASSILGGSSTLYF. CDR3 DNA sequence: TGTGCCAGTAGTATTTTGGGCGGGAGTTCAACGCTGTACTTC.

A remark on this clone: A read error may produce the germline difference seen at one junction end. The chain carries TRBV28 and TRBJ1-3; D uncertain. From germline, CDR1 is MDHEN and CDR2 SYDVKM. CDR3 length equals 15 residues. The CDR3 region is CASSLAGLRGTTIYF. The CDR3 DNA reads as TGTGCCAGCAGTTTGGCGGGGTTACGAGGAACCACCATATATTTT.

The V gene is TRBV5-1, the J gene TRBJ2-7; possibly TRBD1 or TRBD2 for D (7 bases each). Trimming removed 3 bases from V and 0 bases from J, with 13 bases in between. This CDR3 comprises 15 residues. Germline CDR1 SGHRS, CDR2 YFSETQ. The CDR3 here is CASSSGGANSYEQYF. Here the CDR3 DNA reads TGCGCCAGCAGCTCAGGGGGGGCTAACTCCTACGAGCAGTACTTC.

This rearrangement joins TRBV2 to TRBJ2-7; 9 bases align to TRBD2. The CDR3 has 14 amino acids. Germline V lookup: CDR1 SNHLY, CDR2 FYNNEI. The V segment lost 3 bases and the J segment 6 bases; nucleotides outside the gene matches: 6. As DNA, the CDR3 is TGTGCCAGCAGTGAGGGACTAGCTATCTCCGAGCAGTACTTC. The encoded protein is CASSEGLAISEQYF.

Notes on this clone: Other DNA sequences in the same sample also yield this CDR3. CDR3 in amino acids: CASSIGPGNYEQYF. The CDR3, as DNA: TGTGCCAGTAGTATAGGTCCAGGGAACTACGAGCAGTACTTC. This chain uses TRBV19 with TRBJ2-7, with a weak D call TRBD1 (5 bases). From germline, CDR1 is LNHDA and CDR2 SQIVND (reference sequence). This CDR3 region has 14 residues. V was clipped by 1 base and J by 3 bases, with 10 bases between them.

The chain recombines TRBV4-2 with TRBJ2-1, with TRBD1 matching 11 bases. V trimming: 0 bases; J trimming: 11 bases; junction bases outside the gene matches: 12. Germline values: CDR1 LGHNA, CDR2 YNFKEQ. The CDR3 loop spans 17 amino acids. The CDR3 DNA sequence: TGTGCCAGCAGCCAAGATTCAGGGGGACAGGGGGGACAGAAGCAGTTCTTC. It encodes CASSQDSGGQGGQKQFF.

CDR3 bases: TGCGCCAGCTCAAAGGGAGGGGACTATGGCTACACCTTC. Its translation is CASSKGGDYGYTF. The chain recombines TRBV4-1 with TRBJ1-2, with a tentative D call TRBD1 (5 bases). The CDR3 is made up of 13 amino acids. Between the trimmed V and J ends, which lost 8 bases and 3 bases, there was a span of 13 bases. Germline assignment: CDR1 MGHRA and CDR2 YSYEKL.

The chain links TRBV18 to TRBJ2-2; 8 nucleotides align to TRBD1. The germline CDR1 and CDR2 sequences are KGHSH and LQKENI. The CDR3 totals 16 residues. V lost 6 bases and J lost 1; bases outside the gene matches: 7. CDR3 sequence: CASSPIGTGNTGELFF. The CDR3 DNA reads as TGTGCCAGCTCCCCAATTGGGACAGGGAACACCGGGGAGCTGTTTTTT.

The rearrangement links TRBV5-1 to TRBJ2-5; possible D gene TRBD1, 6 bases. Matching the DNA end better, TRBJ2-7 makes the J call doubtful. The CDR3 loop spans 15 amino acids. The germline V gene encodes CDR1 SGHRS and CDR2 YFSETQ. The CDR3 loop is CASSVRVRGSYEQYF. DNA of the CDR3: TGCGCCAGCAGCGTAAGGGTCAGGGGCTCCTACGAGCAGTACTTC.

The chain joins TRBV2 to TRBJ2-2, with 11 bases identical to TRBD2. Germline trimming cut 6 bases from V and 7 bases from J; bases unmatched to any gene: 1. The germline V gene has CDR1 SNHLY and CDR2 FYNNEI. This CDR3 has 13 residues. Here the CDR3 DNA reads TGTGCCAGCAGGGGACTAGCGGTCGGGGAGCTGTTTTTT. Its protein is CASRGLAVGELFF.

This clone has just one count. The genes are TRBV28 and TRBJ2-7; possible D gene TRBD1, 5 bases. The CDR3 spans 13 residues. CDR1 is MDHEN and CDR2 is SYDVKM in the germline V gene. V was pared by 4 bases and J by 6 bases, with 13 bases between. CDR3 loop: CASSSGISREQYF. CDR3 coding DNA: TGTGCCAGCAGTTCAGGGATAAGTCGCGAGCAGTACTTC.

This chain connects TRBV7-9 to TRBJ2-1; D is perhaps TRBD1 (5 bases). The CDR3 loop spans 15 amino acids. Germline V gene sequence: CDR1 SEHNR, CDR2 FQNEAQ (reference sequence). V was pared by 4 bases and J by 7 bases, with 17 bases between. The CDR3 DNA reads as TGTGCCAGCAGCTACCCGACAGCCAGACGTAATGAGCAGTTCTTC. It codes for CASSYPTARRNEQFF.

This clone was detected once. This chain joins TRBV7-9 and TRBJ1-1, with 8 bases fitting TRBD1. The CDR3 loop spans 14 amino acids. V lost 3 bases and J lost 5; bases outside the gene matches: 5. Germline CDR1 reads SEHNR; CDR2 reads FQNEAQ (reference sequence). CDR3: CASSLGQVGTEAFF. The CDR3 DNA follows: TGTGCCAGCAGCTTGGGACAGGTAGGGACTGAAGCTTTCTTT.

This clone occurred once. The V call is TRBV30, the J call TRBJ2-3; 9 nucleotides line up with TRBD1. V lost 0 bases to trimming and J lost 2 bases; unmatched junction nucleotides: 3. Looked up from germline, CDR1 is GTSNPN and CDR2 is SVGIG (reference sequence). The CDR3 is 15 residues long. The CDR3 nucleotides are TGTGCCTGGAGTGTACAGGGGGCTTCCACAGATACGCAGTATTTT. Translating gives CAWSVQGASTDTQYF.

The chain recombines TRBV7-2 with TRBJ2-1, with 9 bases aligning to TRBD2. The CDR3 spans 16 residues. CDR1 and CDR2 from the germline V gene are SGHTA and FQGNSA. Germline trimming cut 5 bases from V and 8 bases from J; bases unmatched to any gene: 13. The CDR3 DNA reads TGTGCCAGCAGCCCAGTGTGGCTAGCGGGATCGTATGAGCAGTTCTTC. Protein: CASSPVWLAGSYEQFF.